This TCR beta chain was recorded in a study of a mutant IDH1 vaccine in newly diagnosed glioma. The CDR3 spans 14 residues. Germline loops: CDR1 KGHSH, CDR2 LQKENI. V lost 6 bases, J lost 11 bases, and 17 bases lay in between. Specified time point: week 35, safety follow-up. The study gave 300 ug of mutant IDH1 20-mer peptide per vaccine dose, with topical imiquimod. Donors had new WHO grade 3 or 4 IDH1-mutant, ATRX-lost astrocytomas. A single count supports this clone. Its specificity is unknown. Profiled with immunoSEQ multiplex PCR; TCRdb holds only in-frame clones, not every one. The sample lists some 33,000 clones, approximately 78% occurring once.

The source was PBMCs, collected from a glioma patient whose treatment included an IDH1 peptide vaccine. This chain uses TRBV18 with TRBJ1-6, with D possibly being TRBD1 (5 bases). This receptor was identified in a middle-aged woman with glioma. CDR3 sequence (DNA): TGTGCCAGCTCGCACCTCATCAGGGTACCACCCCTCCACTTT. Translated: CASSHLIRVPPLHF.